The 29 T cell receptor beta chains below come from one sample, sequenced in a study of cytomegalovirus exposure and HLA in healthy donors. In the PCR, 60 Vbeta and 13 Jbeta primers were used. The method was immunoSEQ multiplex PCR; TCRdb's version includes in-frame clones alone and lacks a portion of them. Of around 190,000 clones listed, about 80% are singletons. Source material: PBMCs. The receptors were gathered from a woman aged 30 to 39 in good health and CMV-seronegative.

The V gene is TRBV28, the J gene TRBJ2-1; TRBD1 aligns across 7 bases. Germline V gene lookup returns CDR1 MDHEN and CDR2 SYDVKM. The CDR3 totals 16 residues. The ends lost 6 bases at V and 1 base at J; junction bases unmatched: 9. As DNA, the CDR3 is TGTGCCAGCAGCCCCTCGACAGGGCGATCCTACAATGAGCAGTTCTTC. This translates into CASSPSTGRSYNEQFF.

The chain has TRBV11-2 and TRBJ2-7; D gene unclear. V was clipped by 1 base and J by 0 bases, with 10 bases between them. The CDR3 totals 15 residues. Germline-derived CDR1 and CDR2 are SGHAT and FQNNGV. CDR3 sequence reads: CASSLVYNDSYEQYF. CDR3 in DNA: TGTGCCAGCAGCTTAGTGTACAACGACTCCTACGAGCAGTACTTC. Supplemented by reference TRBV11-2 and TRBJ2-7, the full variable domain reads EAGVAQSPRYKIIEKRQSVAFWCNPISGHATLYWYQQILGQGPKLLIQFQNNGVVDDSQLPKDRFSAERLKGVDSTLKIQPAKLEDSAVYLCASSLVYNDSYEQYFGPGTRLTVT.

This chain uses TRBV9 with TRBJ1-6; D not certain. The CDR3 has 15 residues. Trimming pared 4 bases from V and 7 bases from J, leaving 15 bases between. CDR1 and CDR2 (germline): SGDLS, YYNGEE. The CDR3 here is CASSPSGLENSPLHF. In DNA, the CDR3 is TGTGCCAGCAGCCCTTCGGGATTGGAAAATTCACCCCTCCACTTT. Based on the CDR3 plus reference TRBV9 and TRBJ1-6, the full variable domain is DSGVTQTPKHLITATGQRVTLRCSPRSGDLSVYWYQQSLDQGLQFLIQYYNGEERAKGNILERFSAQQFPDLHSELNLSSLELGDSALYFCASSPSGLENSPLHFGNGTRLTVT.

V is TRBV7-9 and J is TRBJ2-2, with D possibly matching TRBD1 (5 bases). CDR3 length equals 15 residues. Germline CDR1 is SEHNR and CDR2 is FQNEAQ (reference sequence). V was clipped by 0 bases and J by 1 base, with 6 bases between them. The CDR3, as DNA: TGTGCCAGCAGCTTAGCAGGACAGAACACCGGGGAGCTGTTTTTT. Translation: CASSLAGQNTGELFF.

J is TRBJ2-2 and V is TRBV28, with a weak D call TRBD2 (5 bases). CDR1 and CDR2 from the germline V gene are MDHEN and SYDVKM. The V gene lost 8 bases and the J gene lost 4 bases, with 5 bases spanning the gap. There are 11 residues in the CDR3. For the CDR3, the DNA is TGTGCCAGCGGACTCACCGGGGAGCTGTTTTTT. It encodes CASGLTGELFF.

The chain recombines TRBV6-5 with TRBJ2-7; 7 bases fit TRBD1. The CDR3 consists of 13 residues. The V segment lost 6 bases and the J segment 7 bases; nucleotides outside the gene matches: 9. CDR1 and CDR2 from the germline V gene are MNHEY and SVGAGI. CDR3 sequence: CASSRLQGWEQYF. DNA of the CDR3: TGTGCCAGCAGCCGGTTACAGGGGTGGGAGCAGTACTTC.

The J gene is TRBJ1-1, the V gene TRBV27; 12 bases line up with TRBD1. The CDR3 has 18 residues. With V trimmed by 2 bases and J by 0 bases, 7 bases remained unmatched. The germline V gene encodes CDR1 MNHEY and CDR2 SMNVEV (reference sequence). In DNA form, the CDR3 reads TGTGCCAGCAGTTTACCGGGACAGGGGGCTCGGGTGAACACTGAAGCTTTCTTT. As protein: CASSLPGQGARVNTEAFF.

This chain joins TRBV7-8 and TRBJ1-1; 7 positions agree with TRBD1. CDR1 SGHVS and CDR2 FQNEAQ come from the germline V gene. This CDR3 spans 14 amino acids. With 4 bases clipped from V and 5 bases from J, the junction kept 7 bases outside the gene matches. In DNA, the CDR3 is TGTGCCAGCAGCTCTAGGGGGCGCGATACTGAAGCTTTCTTT. Translating it yields CASSSRGRDTEAFF.

V is TRBV29-1 and J is TRBJ2-5; a possible D gene is TRBD1 (6 bases). CDR1 and CDR2 (germline): SQVTM, ANQGSEA. The CDR3 sequence is 15 residues long. Deletions cut 6 bases from V and 5 bases from J, with 22 bases between. In DNA form, the CDR3 reads TGCAGCGTATGGACTGGACAGCCGGAGGCGGAGACCCAGTACTTC. It specifies CSVWTGQPEAETQYF.

Here the CDR3 reads CASRGGTGSHEQYF. The CDR3 DNA is TGTGCCAGCAGGGGGGGGACAGGGTCCCACGAGCAGTACTTC. V usage is TRBV5-4 and J usage is TRBJ2-7; TRBD1 matches 9 bases. The CDR3 contains 14 residues. CDR1 SGHNT and CDR2 YYREEE come from the germline V gene (reference sequence). V lost 5 bases and J lost 5; bases outside the gene matches: 8.

This clone was observed once. This rearrangement joins TRBV11-2 to TRBJ2-7; TRBD1 agrees at 8 bases. From germline, CDR1 is SGHAT and CDR2 FQNNGV. J lost 6 bases, V lost 5 bases, and 9 bases had no gene match. The CDR3 runs to 14 residues. CDR3 DNA sequence: TGTGCCAGCAGCCGCTTTCAGGGGGCCAGCGAGCAGTACTTC. It is translated as CASSRFQGASEQYF.

The chain joins TRBV7-9 to TRBJ1-3, with 7 bases lining up with TRBD1. CDR1 and CDR2 from the germline V gene are SEHNR and FQNEAQ (reference sequence). The V gene end was trimmed by 1 base and the J gene end by 2 bases; junction bases not matched to a gene: 5. The CDR3 consists of 16 residues. The CDR3 spells CASSLGTGGAGNTIYF. The DNA of the CDR3 is TGTGCCAGCAGCTTAGGGACAGGCGGTGCTGGAAACACCATATATTTT.

This chain uses TRBV5-1 with TRBJ2-2, with a possible D match to TRBD1 (5 bases). Per the germline V gene, CDR1 is SGHRS and CDR2 is YFSETQ. Trimming shortened V by 8 bases and J by 3 bases, and 8 bases separated the two germline ends. CDR3 length equals 12 residues. CDR3 loop: CASDSHTGELFF. DNA of the CDR3: TGCGCCAGTGACAGTCACACCGGGGAGCTGTTTTTT.

The V call is TRBV29-1, the J call TRBJ1-3; 8 positions agree with TRBD1. This CDR3 spans 15 amino acids. V was pared by 0 bases and J by 8 bases, with 9 bases of the junction left unmatched. The V gene's germline CDR1 is SQVTM and CDR2 ANQGSEA. The DNA for the CDR3 is TGCAGCGTTGAAGAACCGCAGGGGGCTGGGGACACCATATATTTT. Amino acids: CSVEEPQGAGDTIYF.

This CDR3 is CASSYSSLGGYTF. The CDR3 nucleotides are TGTGCCAGCAGTTACTCGTCGCTTGGCGGCTACACCTTC. The rearrangement joins TRBV6-5 to TRBJ1-2; no reliable D call. CDR3 length: 13 residues. CDR1 is MNHEY, CDR2 SVGAGI, per germline. Trimming took off 0 bases at V and 8 bases at J, with 10 bases between the two ends.

This clone was seen once. The chain joins TRBV29-1 to TRBJ2-7; TRBD1 aligns across 7 bases. In germline, CDR1 is SQVTM, CDR2 ANQGSEA. The V gene end was trimmed by 7 bases and the J gene end by 4 bases; junction bases not matched to a gene: 7. The CDR3 runs 12 residues. The CDR3 sequence is CSAAAGGYEQYF. In DNA, the CDR3 is TGCAGCGCCGCCGCAGGGGGTTACGAGCAGTACTTC.

This rearrangement joins TRBV10-3 to TRBJ1-4; D not resolved. The CDR3 covers 15 residues. Germline V gene data show CDR1 as ENHRY and CDR2 as SYGVKD. Trimming removed 5 bases at V and 4 bases at J, with 14 bases between. This chain's CDR3 is CAISQAAQNNEKLFF. The CDR3, as DNA: TGTGCCATCAGTCAAGCCGCACAGAATAATGAAAAACTGTTTTTT.

The chain is built from TRBV5-1 and TRBJ2-1, with TRBD2 matching 11 bases. The V segment lost 0 bases and the J segment 6 bases; nucleotides outside the gene matches: 5. This CDR3 is built from 16 residues. Germline V CDR1 and CDR2: SGHRS, YFSETQ. CDR3 DNA: TGCGCCAGCAGCTTGGTACTAGCGGGGGAGGGCAATGAGCAGTTCTTC. This translates into CASSLVLAGEGNEQFF.

The V gene is TRBV6-1, the J gene TRBJ2-7; maybe TRBD2 (5 bases). This CDR3 region has 13 residues. V lost 7 bases and J lost 6, with 16 bases in between. Per the germline V gene, CDR1 is MNHNS and CDR2 is SASEGT. CDR3 in amino acids: CASTLGSYGEQYF. The CDR3 DNA sequence: TGTGCCAGCACCTTAGGGAGCTATGGCGAGCAGTACTTC.

The chain combines TRBV6-5 with TRBJ1-2; D is perhaps TRBD1 (6 bases). CDR3 length: 12 amino acids. The V gene lost 6 bases and the J gene lost 4 bases, with 9 bases spanning the gap. CDR1 and CDR2 from the germline V gene are MNHEY and SVGAGI. The CDR3 coding sequence is TGTGCCAGCAGACAGGGACCCTATGGCTACACCTTC. It yields the protein CASRQGPYGYTF.

The chain is built from TRBV28 and TRBJ2-2; the D gene is possibly TRBD2 (5 bases). Germline values: CDR1 MDHEN, CDR2 SYDVKM. Trimming stripped 5 bases from V and 6 bases from J, with 13 bases between. CDR3 size: 14 residues. Here the CDR3 DNA reads TGTGCCAGCAGTGTCAGAGGGTCGGCCGGGGAGCTGTTTTTT. This translates into CASSVRGSAGELFF.

This clone has only a few counts. The chain carries TRBV11-2 and TRBJ1-1, with D maybe TRBD1 (6 bases). CDR3 length: 13 amino acids. The V end lost 6 bases, the J end lost 7 bases, and 15 bases lay between the germline ends. In germline, CDR1 is SGHAT, CDR2 FQNNGV. For the CDR3, the DNA is TGTGCCAGCAGTGCCAAGCCAGGGGTTGAAGCTTTCTTT. Protein: CASSAKPGVEAFF.

This clone has only one observation. J is TRBJ2-7 and V is TRBV5-4, with TRBD1 matching 7 bases. CDR1 and CDR2 (germline): SGHNT, YYREEE (reference sequence). V lost 2 bases to trimming and J lost 1 base; unmatched junction nucleotides: 9. The CDR3 totals 16 residues. The CDR3 DNA reads as TGTGCCAGCAGCTTAGGGGGCGCAGGGCGATCCTACGAGCAGTACTTC. This gives the protein CASSLGGAGRSYEQYF.

V gene TRBV28 combines with J gene TRBJ1-3; the D is unclear. Looked up from germline, CDR1 is MDHEN and CDR2 is SYDVKM. The CDR3 is 12 residues long. Trimming left V 6 bases short and J 4 bases short, with 7 bases between. CDR3 coding DNA: TGTGCCAGCAGCCCCCGGGGAAACACCATATATTTT. Its translation: CASSPRGNTIYF.

This sequence joins TRBV19 and TRBJ2-7, with 7 positions matching TRBD1. This CDR3 comprises 14 residues. The ends lost 7 bases at V and 3 bases at J; junction bases unmatched: 9. Per germline, CDR1 LNHDA and CDR2 SQIVND (reference sequence). The DNA for the CDR3 is TGTGCCAGTATGGAAGGGGGCACTCACTACGAGCAGTACTTC. Amino acids: CASMEGGTHYEQYF.

The chain links TRBV7-3 to TRBJ2-4; the D gene is possibly TRBD2 (5 bases). V was cut by 5 bases and J by 7 bases, with 15 bases left in between. The CDR3 loop spans 14 amino acids. Germline V lookup: CDR1 SGHTA, CDR2 FQGTGA. CDR3 sequence (DNA): TGTGCCAGCAGCCCCGCGGGTAGCGCGAACATTCAGTACTTC. Protein sequence: CASSPAGSANIQYF.

The genes are TRBV5-1 and TRBJ2-5; TRBD1 aligns across 7 bases. Germline V CDR1 and CDR2: SGHRS, YFSETQ. This CDR3 has 15 residues. V shed 1 base and J 5 bases; nucleotides not matched to a gene: 8. CDR3 in amino acids: CASSLLGDRVETQYF. The CDR3 DNA sequence: TGCGCCAGCAGCTTGTTAGGAGACAGGGTTGAGACCCAGTACTTC.

This chain links TRBV7-3 with TRBJ2-3, with TRBD1 as a possible D gene (7 bases). This CDR3 spans 16 amino acids. The V and J ends lost 4 bases and 4 bases respectively, with 18 bases between them. Germline V lookup: CDR1 SGHTA, CDR2 FQGTGA. CDR3 sequence: CASSSQGGHPADTQYF. CDR3 coding DNA: TGTGCCAGCAGCTCTCAGGGGGGACACCCCGCAGATACGCAGTATTTT.

This chain links TRBV5-1 with TRBJ2-1; 7 positions match TRBD1. Germline V gene lookup returns CDR1 SGHRS and CDR2 YFSETQ. The V and J ends lost 2 bases and 12 bases, in that order; junction bases with no gene match: 14. The CDR3 loop spans 15 amino acids. This chain's CDR3 is CASSLLITTGRRQFF. In nucleotides, the CDR3 is TGCGCCAGCAGCTTACTTATAACGACAGGGCGGAGGCAGTTCTTC.